This T cell receptor (beta chain) was sequenced in a study of T cell responses to AZD1222 COVID-19 vaccine. General study findings and limits: Spike-specific TCR breadth and depth went up after people got two AZD1222 doses. Repertoires were sampled only after the peak T cell response. Among spike-specific TCRs, nearly half reportedly target unmutated variant regions.

In regard to this clone: The antigen remains undetermined.

The CDR3 is made up of 12 amino acids. Germline V lookup: CDR1 MNHEY, CDR2 SVGAGI. V dropped 11 bases and J dropped 1; count of bases not matched to a gene: 5. TCRdb's table, derived via immunoSEQ multiplex PCR, lists solely in-frame clones and lacks some. The sample includes around 88,000 clones, approximately 89% of them seen just once. The specimen comprised peripheral blood, sampled on day 0 of MenACWY control vaccination. V gene TRBV6-5 combines with J gene TRBJ2-7, with 7 bases that match TRBD1. This sequence was found in an adult in good health. CDR3 in DNA: TGTGCCGTACAGGGGATATCCTACGAGCAGTACTTC. As protein: CAVQGISYEQYF.